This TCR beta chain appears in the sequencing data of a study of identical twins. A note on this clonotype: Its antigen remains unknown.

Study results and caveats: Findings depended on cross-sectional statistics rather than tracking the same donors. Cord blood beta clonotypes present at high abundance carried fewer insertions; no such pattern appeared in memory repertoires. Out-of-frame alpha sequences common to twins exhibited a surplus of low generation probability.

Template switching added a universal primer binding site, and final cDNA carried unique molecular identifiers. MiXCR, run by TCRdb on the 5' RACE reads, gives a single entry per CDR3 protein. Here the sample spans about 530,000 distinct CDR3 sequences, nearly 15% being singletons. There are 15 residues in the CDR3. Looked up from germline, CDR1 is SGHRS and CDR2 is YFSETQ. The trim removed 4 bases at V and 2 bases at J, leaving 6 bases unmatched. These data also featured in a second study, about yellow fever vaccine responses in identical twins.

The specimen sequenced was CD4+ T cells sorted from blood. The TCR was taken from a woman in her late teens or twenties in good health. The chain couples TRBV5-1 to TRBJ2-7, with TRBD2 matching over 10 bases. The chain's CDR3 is CASSKQAGGAYEQYF. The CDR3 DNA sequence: TGCGCCAGCAGCAAACAAGCGGGAGGGGCCTACGAGCAGTACTTC.